Listed below are T cell receptor beta chains from one sample, sequenced in a study of T cell changes during pregnancy in multiple sclerosis. The protocol was immunoSEQ multiplex PCR, while the TCRdb copy is restricted to in-frame clones and leaves out a portion. Among 60,000 to 70,000 clones listed, about 90% were seen once. The sequences come from peripheral blood, collected in the second trimester of pregnancy. All receptors derive from a female donor in good health, enrolled as a control in a pregnancy study. The CDR3 runs from the conserved cysteine through the conserved F or W. Fields, in order: CDR3 protein, CDR3 DNA, D gene, J gene, V gene. The D gene is left open where the match is weak.

CASTPYADSSYEQYF	TGTGCCAGCACCCCCTATGCGGACAGCTCCTACGAGCAGTACTTC	.	TRBJ2-7	TRBV5-8
CASSVWDTPYEQYF	TGTGCCAGCAGCGTATGGGACACCCCCTACGAGCAGTACTTC	.	TRBJ2-7	TRBV9
CASSSIAGGYNEQFF	TGTGCCAGCAGTTCCATAGCGGGGGGGTACAATGAGCAGTTCTTC	TRBD2	TRBJ2-1	TRBV27
CASSITLGTSGAKETQYF	TGTGCCAGTAGTATTACACTTGGGACTAGCGGGGCCAAAGAGACCCAGTACTTC	TRBD2	TRBJ2-5	TRBV19
CASSLEVSLNTEAFF	TGCGCCAGCAGCTTGGAAGTCAGTCTGAACACTGAAGCTTTCTTT	.	TRBJ1-1	TRBV5-1
CASSRLGGNQPQHF	TGTGCCAGTAGTAGATTGGGCGGCAATCAGCCCCAGCATTTT	.	TRBJ1-5	TRBV19
CASSPDREETQYF	TGTGCCAGCTCACCAGACAGGGAAGAGACCCAGTACTTC	TRBD1	TRBJ2-5	TRBV18
CASILGRYRTGFLEQYF	TGTGCCAGTATTCTTGGGAGGTACAGGACAGGGTTTCTCGAGCAGTACTTC	TRBD1	TRBJ2-7	TRBV19
CAIAGRLGSPLHF	TGTGCCATCGCGGGACGTTTGGGTTCACCCCTCCACTTT	.	TRBJ1-6	TRBV6-1
CASSRGGGVYGYTF	TGTGCCAGTAGTAGGGGTGGGGGCGTCTATGGCTACACCTTC	.	TRBJ1-2	TRBV19